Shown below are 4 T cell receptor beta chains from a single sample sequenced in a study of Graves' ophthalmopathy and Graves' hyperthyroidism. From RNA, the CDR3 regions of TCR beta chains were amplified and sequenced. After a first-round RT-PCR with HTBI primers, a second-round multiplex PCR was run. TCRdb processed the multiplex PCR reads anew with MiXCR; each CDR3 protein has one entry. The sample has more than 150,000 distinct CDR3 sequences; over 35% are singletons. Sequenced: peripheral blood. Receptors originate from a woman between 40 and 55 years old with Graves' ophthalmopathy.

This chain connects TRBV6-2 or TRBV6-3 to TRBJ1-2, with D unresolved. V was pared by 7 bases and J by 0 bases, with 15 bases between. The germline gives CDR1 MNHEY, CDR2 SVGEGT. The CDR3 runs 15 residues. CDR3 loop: CASKIYRNANYGYTF. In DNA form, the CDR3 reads TGTGCCAGCAAAATCTATCGGAACGCTAACTATGGCTACACCTTC.

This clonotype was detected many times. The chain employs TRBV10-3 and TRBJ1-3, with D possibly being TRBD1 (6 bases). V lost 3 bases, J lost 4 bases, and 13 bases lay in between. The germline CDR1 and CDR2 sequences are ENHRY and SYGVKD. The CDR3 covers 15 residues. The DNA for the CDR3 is TGTGCCATCAGTGACCCGACAGGATCAGGAAACACCATATATTTT. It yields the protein CAISDPTGSGNTIYF.

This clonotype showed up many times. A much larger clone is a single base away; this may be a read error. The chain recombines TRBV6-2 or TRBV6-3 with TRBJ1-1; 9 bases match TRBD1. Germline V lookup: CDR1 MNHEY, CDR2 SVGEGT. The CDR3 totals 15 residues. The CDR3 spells CASSPRGQGNTGAFF. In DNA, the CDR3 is TGTGCCAGCAGTCCGAGGGGACAGGGAAACACTGGAGCTTTCTTT.

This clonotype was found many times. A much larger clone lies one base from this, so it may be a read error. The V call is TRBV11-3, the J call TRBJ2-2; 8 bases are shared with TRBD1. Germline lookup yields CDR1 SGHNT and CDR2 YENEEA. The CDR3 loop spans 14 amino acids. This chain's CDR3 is CASSEIRTGKEPFF. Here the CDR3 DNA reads TGTGCCAGCAGCGAGATACGGACAGGGAAAGAGCCGTTTTTT.